This is a list of T cell receptor beta chains from one sample in a study of beta chain features in type 1 diabetes. Clones were read by immunoSEQ multiplex PCR, and TCRdb kept only the in-frame ones, dropping some. In the table there are roughly 260,000 clones, roughly 20% of which are singletons. Sequenced: naive CD4+ T cells from blood. The origin of the receptors is a woman aged 40 to 49 with type 1 diabetes. CDR3s include the opening cysteine and the closing phenylalanine or tryptophan. A D gene is named only where the DNA matches it firmly. The size of a clone is reported for some rows only, either as once, few or many, or as a class for expanded clones.

NA | NA | TRBJ2-3 | TRBV18 | TGTGCCAGCTCACCCGGGAGCACAGATACGCAGTATTTT | CASSPGSTDTQYF
NA | TRBD1 | TRBJ2-1 | TRBV5-6 | TGTGCCAGCAGCGTAGGGGGCCTTGAGCAGTTCTTC | CASSVGGLEQFF
NA | NA | TRBJ2-7 | TRBV27 | TGTGCCAGCAGTTTTTCAGGACTAAGGCCCGGTGGCTACGAGCAGTACTTC | CASSFSGLRPGGYEQYF
NA | NA | TRBJ2-2 | TRBV30 | TGTGCCTGGAGGATGGACAGCAGCTCTGGGGAGCTGTTTTTT | CAWRMDSSSGELFF
few | NA | TRBJ2-5 | TRBV7-9 | TGTGCCAGCAGTCGGAGAGCAAACTCAGAGACCCAGTACTTC | CASSRRANSETQYF
NA | NA | TRBJ2-7 | TRBV11-2 | TGTGCCAGCCGACGTCCCGGGACTTTTTCCTACGAGCAGTACTTC | CASRRPGTFSYEQYF
NA | NA | TRBJ1-1 | TRBV28 | TGTGCCAGCACCTCCCCCGGGCGGGGGAACACTGAAGCTTTCTTT | CASTSPGRGNTEAFF
few | NA | TRBJ1-5 | TRBV11-2 | TGTGCCAGCAGCTTAGGAGGACAGAGGTCCCAGCCCCAGCATTTT | CASSLGGQRSQPQHF
NA | NA | TRBJ2-7 | TRBV28 | TGTGCCAGCAACCCTTCGGGGGTTTCCGAGCAGTACTTC | CASNPSGVSEQYF
few | NA | TRBJ1-5 | TRBV6-1 | TGTGCCAGCAGAGAAGGGGGGCGCTTCGGCAATCAGCCCCAGCATTTT | CASREGGRFGNQPQHF
few | TRBD2 | TRBJ2-5 | TRBV5-6 | TGTGCCAGCAGGGGGAGGGCTCCACAAGAGACCCAGTACTTC | CASRGRAPQETQYF
NA | NA | TRBJ2-5 | TRBV20-1 | TGCAGTGCTAGAGCGGAGACCCAGTACTTC | CSARAETQYF
few | NA | TRBJ1-2 | TRBV19 | TGTGCCAGTAGTACCCACGGACGGAGGAATAACTATGGCTACACCTTC | CASSTHGRRNNYGYTF
NA | NA | TRBJ2-7 | TRBV18 | TGTGCCAGCTCACCAGGTGTCGGTAAAAGTTACGAGCAGTACTTC | CASSPGVGKSYEQYF
few | TRBD1 | TRBJ1-2 | TRBV28 | TGTGCCAGCAGTGGACAGGGGTTAAGTGGCTACACCTTC | CASSGQGLSGYTF
few | NA | TRBJ2-7 | TRBV7-2 | TGTGCCAGCAGCCCCCGCCCCCTATACGAGCAGTACTTC | CASSPRPLYEQYF
NA | TRBD2 | TRBJ2-7 | TRBV5-1 | TGCGCCAGCAGCTTTAACCTTCTAGCGGGAGAGGGGGAGCAGTACTTC | CASSFNLLAGEGEQYF
few | NA | TRBJ2-5 | TRBV5-1 | TGCGCCAGCAGCCCTTCGACAGGCTGGCCCCAAGAGACCCAGTACTTC | CASSPSTGWPQETQYF
few | TRBD2 | TRBJ2-7 | TRBV28 | TGTGCCAGCAGTTTAGGCGGGGGCTACGAGCAGTACTTC | CASSLGGGYEQYF
NA | NA | TRBJ1-5 | TRBV5-1 | TGCGCCAGCAGCTTGGGGAGCGGCAATCAGCCCCAGCATTTT | CASSLGSGNQPQHF
NA | NA | TRBJ1-2 | TRBV30 | TGTGCCTGGAGTGTTACCCAGACTCCAACAACTAGGGGCTACACCTTC | CAWSVTQTPTTRGYTF
NA | NA | TRBJ1-1 | TRBV29-1 | TGCAGCGTTGTCAGGGGAGGGAGCACTGAAGCTTTCTTT | CSVVRGGSTEAFF
NA | NA | TRBJ2-6 | TRBV18 | TGTGCCAGCTCACCCCAGGGGGGCTCTGGGGCCAACGTCCTGACTTTC | CASSPQGGSGANVLTF
few | NA | TRBJ1-1 | TRBV29-1 | TGCAGCGTTGAGAGGTCGGGAGCTTTCTTT | CSVERSGAFF
NA | NA | TRBJ1-1 | TRBV7-9 | TGTGCCAGCAGCCCAGCCCCCCTAGGCTACACTGAAGCTTTCTTT | CASSPAPLGYTEAFF
NA | NA | TRBJ1-2 | TRBV5-1 | TGCGCCAGCAGCTCGACCTCGGCGGTTTGGAGCTACACCTTC | CASSSTSAVWSYTF
few | NA | TRBJ1-5 | TRBV7-2 | TGTGCCAGCAGCTTAATCCAGGAACAGCCCCAGCATTTT | CASSLIQEQPQHF
NA | TRBD2 | TRBJ2-3 | TRBV29-1 | TGCAGCGTTGATATCGGGAGGGGCACAGATACGCAGTATTTT | CSVDIGRGTDTQYF
NA | TRBD1 | TRBJ2-2 | TRBV9 | TGTGCCACCGGGGCAGGGGGCATTAACACCGGGGAGCTGTTTTTT | CATGAGGINTGELFF
NA | TRBD2 | TRBJ2-1 | TRBV4-2 | TGTGCCAGCAGCCAAGCGGGACTAGGGGGGAGCCACAATGAGCAGTTCTTC | CASSQAGLGGSHNEQFF
NA | TRBD1 | TRBJ1-6 | TRBV14 | TGTGCCAGCAGCCAAAGACAGGGGTACAATTCACCCCTCCACTTT | CASSQRQGYNSPLHF
NA | NA | TRBJ1-2 | TRBV30 | TGTGCCTGGAGTGAGACAGGTTATGGCTACACCTTC | CAWSETGYGYTF